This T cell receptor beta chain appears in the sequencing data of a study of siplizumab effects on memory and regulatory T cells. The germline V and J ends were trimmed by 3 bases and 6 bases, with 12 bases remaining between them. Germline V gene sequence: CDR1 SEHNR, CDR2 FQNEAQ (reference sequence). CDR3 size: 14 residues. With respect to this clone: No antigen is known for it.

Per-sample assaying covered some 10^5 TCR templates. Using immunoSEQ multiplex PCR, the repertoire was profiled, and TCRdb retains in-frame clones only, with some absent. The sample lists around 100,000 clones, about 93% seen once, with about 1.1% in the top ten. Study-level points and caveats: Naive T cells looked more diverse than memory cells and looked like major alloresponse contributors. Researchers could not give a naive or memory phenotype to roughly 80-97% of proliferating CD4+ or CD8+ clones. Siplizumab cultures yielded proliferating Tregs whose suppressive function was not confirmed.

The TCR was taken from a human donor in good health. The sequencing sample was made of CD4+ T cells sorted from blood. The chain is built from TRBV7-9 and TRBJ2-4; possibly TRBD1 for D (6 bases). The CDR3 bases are TGTGCCAGCAGCTTCTACCAGGACAGAAACATTCAGTACTTC. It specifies CASSFYQDRNIQYF.